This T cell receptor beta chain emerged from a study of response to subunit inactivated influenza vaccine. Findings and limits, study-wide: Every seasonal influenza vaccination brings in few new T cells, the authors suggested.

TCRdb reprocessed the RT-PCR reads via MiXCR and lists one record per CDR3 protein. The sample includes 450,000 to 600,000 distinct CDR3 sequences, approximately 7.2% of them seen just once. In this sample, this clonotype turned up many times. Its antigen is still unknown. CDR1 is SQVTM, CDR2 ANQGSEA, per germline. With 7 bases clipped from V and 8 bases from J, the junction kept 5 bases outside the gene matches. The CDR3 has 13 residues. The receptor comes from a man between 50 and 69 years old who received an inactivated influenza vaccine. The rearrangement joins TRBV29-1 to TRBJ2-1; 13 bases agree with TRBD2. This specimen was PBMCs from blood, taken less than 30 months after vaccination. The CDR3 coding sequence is TGCAGCGGGACTAGCGGGAGTTCCGATGAGCAGTTCTTC. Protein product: CSGTSGSSDEQFF.